A single sample is the source of the 6 T cell receptor beta chains below, sequenced in a study of blood T cell repertoires in COVID-19. Measured with immunoSEQ multiplex PCR; TCRdb has only the in-frame clones, and not every one. There are approximately 13,000 clones in the sample; 75% to 90% occur only once, and approximately 14% lies in the top ten. What was sequenced was peripheral blood. The receptor set was obtained from a man in his forties or fifties with active COVID-19.

The rearrangement links TRBV7-9 to TRBJ1-2; 7 bases are shared with TRBD1. The CDR3 sequence is 14 residues long. Germline V CDR1 and CDR2: SEHNR, FQNEAQ (reference sequence). The junction had 8 bases not matched to a gene; V was cut back by 2 bases and J by 8 bases. The CDR3 here is CASSLSGTVDGYTF. CDR3 bases: TGTGCCAGCAGCTTATCCGGGACAGTCGACGGCTACACCTTC.

The chain uses TRBV27 and TRBJ1-1; D call uncertain. The CDR3 runs 15 residues. Trimming shortened V by 5 bases and J by 0 bases, and 13 bases separated the two germline ends. Germline V gene data show CDR1 as MNHEY and CDR2 as SMNVEV (reference sequence). CDR3 region: CASSPRQDMNTEAFF. For the CDR3, the DNA is TGTGCCAGCAGTCCTCGACAAGACATGAACACTGAAGCTTTCTTT.

DNA of the CDR3: TGTGCCAGCAGCTTAGCTTTGCCAGGGTATCCTGAGCAGTACTTC. This codes for CASSLALPGYPEQYF. The chain has TRBV7-9 and TRBJ2-7; TRBD1 is a possible D gene (5 bases). Per the germline V gene, CDR1 is SEHNR and CDR2 is FQNEAQ (reference sequence). Trimming took off 0 bases at V and 7 bases at J, with 16 bases between the two ends. The CDR3 consists of 15 residues.

V is TRBV7-3 and J is TRBJ2-1, with 8 bases identical to TRBD2. The CDR3 is 17 residues long. Trimming cost V 1 base and J 1 base; bases outside gene matches: 6. The germline V gene encodes CDR1 SGHTA and CDR2 FQGTGA. CDR3 amino acids: CASSLNPAGASYNEQFF. DNA of the CDR3: TGTGCCAGCAGCTTAAACCCAGCGGGAGCGTCCTACAATGAGCAGTTCTTC.

V is TRBV24-1 and J is TRBJ2-2; tentative D call: TRBD1 (6 bases). Per the germline V gene, CDR1 is KGHDR and CDR2 is SFDVKD. With 0 bases removed from V and 0 bases from J, the gap between germline ends came to 7 bases. The CDR3 has 16 residues. CDR3 sequence reads: CATSDLGTSNTGELFF. For the CDR3, the DNA is TGTGCCACCAGTGATTTGGGGACATCGAACACCGGGGAGCTGTTTTTT.

This chain connects TRBV11-2 to TRBJ1-6; TRBD1 matches at 7 bases. The junction had 12 bases not matched to a gene; V was cut back by 5 bases and J by 8 bases. Germline loops: CDR1 SGHAT, CDR2 FQNNGV. This CDR3 has 16 residues. The CDR3 loop reads CASSAITQGLDSPLHF. The DNA for the CDR3 is TGTGCCAGCAGCGCCATTACACAGGGGTTAGATTCACCCCTCCACTTT.